A single sample is the source of the 2 T cell receptor beta chains below, sequenced in a study of graft-versus-host responses after intestinal transplantation. Assay used: immunoSEQ multiplex PCR; TCRdb lists only in-frame clones, some missing. There are roughly 80,000 clones in the sample; approximately 90% occur only once, and over 0.55% lies in the top ten. This specimen consisted of PBMCs, obtained 98 days after intestinal transplantation. Receptors originate from a human patient who received an intestinal transplant, so some T cells may come from the graft donor.

The rearrangement links TRBV9 to TRBJ2-7; 9 positions match TRBD1. V shed 4 bases, J shed 4 bases, and the junction held 12 bases outside the gene matches. The CDR3 has 16 residues. CDR1 and CDR2 from the germline V gene are SGDLS and YYNGEE. The CDR3 spells CASSPGTGPSTYEQYF. The CDR3 DNA follows: TGTGCCAGCAGCCCGGGGACAGGGCCCTCCACATACGAGCAGTACTTC.

The chain couples TRBV19 to TRBJ2-1; TRBD1 matches at 8 bases. After removal of 5 bases from V and 10 bases from J, the junction contained 4 bases not matched to a gene. This CDR3 is 12 amino acids long. CDR1 is LNHDA and CDR2 is SQIVND in the germline V gene (reference sequence). CDR3 in DNA: TGTGCCAGTAGTTACGGACAGGGAGAGCAGTTCTTC. Its translation is CASSYGQGEQFF.